Shown below are 20 T cell receptor beta chains from a single sample sequenced in a study of cytomegalovirus exposure and HLA in healthy donors. 13 Jbeta primers and 60 Vbeta primers were used for the PCR. The protocol was immunoSEQ multiplex PCR, while the TCRdb copy is restricted to in-frame clones and leaves out a portion. The sample has tens of thousands of clones, about three quarters seen once. Sequencing input: PBMCs. These receptors originate from a male donor in good health and CMV-seropositive.

The V and J genes are TRBV11-2 and TRBJ2-5; weak D call: TRBD1 (5 bases). Trimming removed 5 bases from V and 5 bases from J, with 12 bases in between. The V gene's germline CDR1 is SGHAT and CDR2 FQNNGV. CDR3 length: 13 amino acids. The CDR3: CASSPDRRETQYF. The DNA of the CDR3 is TGTGCCAGCAGCCCCGACAGACGGGAGACCCAGTACTTC.

Points on this clone: The same CDR3 also results from other DNA sequences found in this sample. The chain has TRBV29-1 and TRBJ2-7; D remains ambiguous. CDR1 SQVTM and CDR2 ANQGSEA come from the germline V gene. Trimming took 6 bases from V and 4 from J, leaving 7 bases between them. This CDR3 contains 10 residues. CDR3 nucleotide sequence: TGCAGCGTCAAGGAGTACGAGCAGTACTTC. Translating gives CSVKEYEQYF.

This rearrangement joins TRBV6-5 to TRBJ1-5; D is unclear. The CDR3 extends over 13 amino acids. V dropped 2 bases and J dropped 7 bases, with 9 bases sitting between them. From germline, CDR1 is MNHEY and CDR2 SVGAGI. The CDR3: CASSYTAGQPQHF. For the CDR3, the DNA is TGTGCCAGCAGTTACACCGCCGGGCAGCCCCAGCATTTT.

V gene TRBV4-1 combines with J gene TRBJ2-3; weak D call: TRBD1 (7 bases). Germline V gives CDR1 MGHRA, CDR2 YSYEKL. The V gene lost 1 base and the J gene lost 3 bases, with 17 bases spanning the gap. This CDR3 comprises 17 residues. CDR3: CASSQGRQGGPTDTQYF. CDR3 nucleotide sequence: TGCGCCAGCAGCCAAGGCCGCCAGGGGGGTCCGACAGATACGCAGTATTTT.

The chain employs TRBV7-9 and TRBJ1-2; the D is unclear. Germline assignment: CDR1 SEHNR and CDR2 FQNEAQ (reference sequence). Trimming shortened V by 4 bases and J by 0 bases, and 6 bases separated the two germline ends. The CDR3 spans 13 residues. In DNA, the CDR3 is TGTGCCAGCAGCTCGGTCCCTAACTATGGCTACACCTTC. This encodes CASSSVPNYGYTF.

This clone has just one count. This rearrangement joins TRBV2 to TRBJ2-5; the D gene is possibly TRBD1 (6 bases). Trimming took off 7 bases at V and 11 bases at J, with 17 bases between the two ends. Germline loops: CDR1 SNHLY, CDR2 FYNNEI. The CDR3 extends over 12 amino acids. The CDR3: CASTTGLYQQYF. CDR3 nucleotide sequence: TGTGCCAGCACGACAGGACTCTACCAGCAGTACTTC.

This clone was seen only a few times. This chain links TRBV5-4 with TRBJ2-3; 10 nucleotides match TRBD1. V lost 4 bases and J lost 5; bases outside the gene matches: 4. CDR1 and CDR2 (germline): SGHNT, YYREEE (reference sequence). This CDR3 spans 14 amino acids. The CDR3 sequence: CASSNRDRGDTQYF. The CDR3 bases are TGTGCCAGCAGCAACCGGGACAGGGGAGATACGCAGTATTTT.

This clone is a singleton in its sample. V usage is TRBV7-9 and J usage is TRBJ2-3; possibly TRBD1 for D (6 bases). The CDR3 is 16 amino acids. CDR1 SEHNR and CDR2 FQNEAQ come from the germline V gene (reference sequence). V shed 6 bases and J shed 2 bases, with 18 bases lying between them. The CDR3 reads CASSRQVHVNTDTQYF. CDR3 coding DNA: TGTGCCAGCAGTAGACAGGTCCACGTCAACACAGATACGCAGTATTTT.

The chain couples TRBV7-2 to TRBJ2-7; TRBD1 might be the D (5 bases). Germline loops: CDR1 SGHTA, CDR2 FQGNSA. The V end was cut by 2 bases, the J end by 10 bases, with 9 bases between. The CDR3 loop spans 11 amino acids. The CDR3, as DNA: TGTGCCAGCAGCTTACAGGGTTTACAGTACTTC. Translating gives CASSLQGLQYF.

The chain is built from TRBV19 and TRBJ2-5; D gene ambiguous. Trimming pared 2 bases from V and 0 bases from J, leaving 19 bases between. The germline V gene encodes CDR1 LNHDA and CDR2 SQIVND (reference sequence). The CDR3 is made up of 18 amino acids. CDR3 region: CASSITHLSYADQETQYF. CDR3 coding DNA: TGTGCCAGTAGTATAACCCATTTAAGCTATGCGGACCAAGAGACCCAGTACTTC. Combining the CDR3 with reference TRBV19 and TRBJ2-5 gives the whole variable domain DGGITQSPKYLFRKEGQNVTLSCEQNLNHDAMYWYRQDPGQGLRLIYYSQIVNDFQKGDIAEGYSVSREKKESFPLTVTSAQKNPTAFYLCASSITHLSYADQETQYFGPGTRLLVL.

The J gene is TRBJ1-5, the V gene TRBV19; a weak D match, TRBD1 (6 bases). V was trimmed by 8 bases and J by 2 bases, leaving 10 bases between them. This CDR3 comprises 13 residues. From germline, CDR1 is LNHDA and CDR2 SQIVND (reference sequence). The chain's CDR3 is CASLDSGNQPQHF. CDR3 coding DNA: TGTGCCAGTTTGGACAGTGGCAATCAGCCCCAGCATTTT.

This clone was observed a single time. The V call is TRBV5-1, the J call TRBJ2-2; a weak D match, TRBD2 (6 bases). V was clipped by 4 bases and J by 2 bases, with 12 bases between them. From germline, CDR1 is SGHRS and CDR2 YFSETQ. The CDR3 has 15 amino acids. CDR3: CASSRGTANTGELFF. The CDR3 bases are TGCGCCAGCAGCCGGGGGACCGCCAACACCGGGGAGCTGTTTTTT.

A few counts support this clone. This rearrangement joins TRBV28 to TRBJ1-5; 8 bases align to TRBD1. The CDR3 is made up of 17 amino acids. In germline, CDR1 is MDHEN, CDR2 SYDVKM. J lost 0 bases, V lost 2 bases, and 6 bases had no gene match. The CDR3 region is CASSLRQGLYSNQPQHF. The CDR3 DNA follows: TGTGCCAGCAGTTTAAGACAGGGGCTCTATAGCAATCAGCCCCAGCATTTT.

The chain recombines TRBV15 with TRBJ1-1; D is perhaps TRBD1 (6 bases). V was trimmed by 0 bases and J by 8 bases, leaving 13 bases between them. In germline, CDR1 is LNHNV, CDR2 YYDKDF (reference sequence). CDR3 length equals 14 residues. The chain's CDR3 is CATSRDYGGREAFF. Written as DNA, the CDR3 is TGTGCCACCAGCAGAGATTACGGGGGGCGAGAAGCTTTCTTT.

The chain carries TRBV6-5 and TRBJ2-7; 7 positions agree with TRBD2. The germline V gene encodes CDR1 MNHEY and CDR2 SVGAGI. The CDR3 extends over 14 amino acids. With 4 bases clipped from V and 0 bases from J, the junction kept 3 bases outside the gene matches. The chain's CDR3 is CASSFGGSSYEQYF. The CDR3 DNA reads as TGTGCCAGCAGTTTTGGCGGGAGCTCCTACGAGCAGTACTTC.

This chain connects TRBV9 to TRBJ1-5; 7 bases agree with TRBD1. The CDR3 is 15 amino acids. CDR1 and CDR2 (germline): SGDLS, YYNGEE. With V trimmed by 5 bases and J by 3 bases, 8 bases remained unmatched. CDR3 protein: CASSSGGQTNQPQHF. CDR3 DNA: TGTGCCAGCAGTTCAGGGGGGCAGACCAATCAGCCCCAGCATTTT.

This clone was observed once. V is TRBV28 and J is TRBJ1-1; D not resolved. CDR3 length: 14 residues. Germline CDR1 and CDR2: MDHEN and SYDVKM. The germline V and J ends were trimmed by 8 bases and 5 bases, with 18 bases remaining between them. The CDR3 nucleotides are TGTGCCAGCCGGGTGAGATCCTTCGGGACTGAAGCTTTCTTT. Translation: CASRVRSFGTEAFF.

The V gene is TRBV28, the J gene TRBJ2-2; D is possibly TRBD1 (6 bases). CDR3 size: 14 residues. CDR1 is MDHEN, CDR2 SYDVKM, per germline. The V gene lost 7 bases and the J gene lost 4 bases, with 13 bases spanning the gap. The CDR3 coding sequence is TGTGCCAGCAAGGGACAAGCCCTCACCGGGGAGCTGTTTTTT. Its translation is CASKGQALTGELFF.

The chain couples TRBV7-9 to TRBJ1-1; D is perhaps TRBD1 (6 bases). Looked up from germline, CDR1 is SEHNR and CDR2 is FQNEAQ (reference sequence). The V end lost 5 bases, the J end lost 1 base, and 11 bases lay between the germline ends. The CDR3 consists of 14 residues. This chain's CDR3 is CASSPQGRNTEAFF. The CDR3 DNA is TGTGCCAGCAGCCCCCAGGGGCGGAACACTGAAGCTTTCTTT.

The chain is built from TRBV5-1 and TRBJ1-2; 12 nucleotides match TRBD1. In germline, CDR1 is SGHRS, CDR2 YFSETQ. This CDR3 is 15 amino acids long. V was pared by 0 bases and J by 8 bases, with 5 bases of the junction left unmatched. This chain's CDR3 is CASSLEGQGASGYTF. The CDR3 DNA follows: TGCGCCAGCAGCTTGGAGGGACAGGGGGCGAGCGGCTACACCTTC. Supplemented by reference TRBV5-1 and TRBJ1-2, the full variable domain reads KAGVTQTPRYLIKTRGQQVTLSCSPISGHRSVSWYQQTPGQGLQFLFEYFSETQRNKGNFPGRFSGRQFSNSRSEMNVSTLELGDSALYLCASSLEGQGASGYTFGSGTRLTVV.